The 17 T cell receptor beta chains in this list originate from one sample, sequenced in a study of blood T cells in healthy people across ages. Sample-barcoded 5' priming and a J-beta primer mix drove a second PCR of roughly 7 to 11 cycles. One entry per CDR3 protein, called by TCRdb with MiXCR from the 5' RACE reads. The data contain hundreds of thousands of distinct CDR3 sequences, 40% to 50% of them seen just once; the ten biggest clones take up around 21%. Sequencing input: blood. All receptors derive from a man aged 55 to 70 in good health.

The V and J genes are TRBV5-4 and TRBJ2-5; TRBD2 agrees at 8 bases. The end of the DNA is better explained by TRBJ2-7, so the J call may be wrong. The CDR3 runs 16 residues. Germline V gene data show CDR1 as SGHNT and CDR2 as YYREEE (reference sequence). The CDR3 DNA follows: TGTGCCAGCAGCCGGGCGAGCGGGGGCATCCCCTACGAGCAGTACTTC. As protein: CASSRASGGIPYEQYF.

As to this clonotype: The junction and the germline gene differ at one end; a read error may be behind it. J is TRBJ1-1 and V is TRBV9; the D gene is possibly TRBD1 (5 bases). Germline assignment: CDR1 SGDLS and CDR2 YYNGEE. The CDR3 length is 13 residues. The CDR3 spells CASSAAPGAETFF. The CDR3 region has the DNA TGTGCCAGCAGCGCCGCGCCCGGGGCTGAAACTTTCTTT.

The chain is built from TRBV28 and TRBJ1-6; 7 nucleotides match TRBD1. V shed 10 bases and J 10 bases; nucleotides not matched to a gene: 7. In germline, CDR1 is MDHEN, CDR2 SYDVKM. The length of the CDR3 is 12 residues. The CDR3 sequence is CAIDTGDSPLHF. The CDR3 DNA reads TGTGCCATCGATACAGGGGACTCACCCCTCCACTTT.

The chain employs TRBV7-9 and TRBJ2-2; perhaps TRBD1 as D (6 bases). Trimming removed 5 bases from V and 0 bases from J, with 10 bases in between. The CDR3 totals 15 residues. Germline V gives CDR1 SEHNR, CDR2 FQNEAQ (reference sequence). The CDR3 loop reads CASSNRASNTGELFF. CDR3 in DNA: TGTGCCAGCAGCAACAGGGCTTCGAACACCGGGGAGCTGTTTTTT.

In this sample, this clonotype turned up a few times. The rearrangement uses TRBV7-2 and TRBJ2-5, with D unresolved. CDR1 SGHTA and CDR2 FQGNSA come from the germline V gene. Trimming shortened V by 5 bases and J by 2 bases, and 12 bases separated the two germline ends. The CDR3 runs 14 residues. CDR3 DNA sequence: TGTGCCAGCAGCCGTCCAAGCTCGCAAGAGACCCAGTACTTC. Its translation: CASSRPSSQETQYF. The full variable domain, its missing parts supplied by reference TRBV7-2 and TRBJ2-5, is GAGVSQSPSNKVTEKGKDVELRCDPISGHTALYWYRQSLGQGLEFLIYFQGNSAPDKSGLPSDRFSAERTGGSVSTLTIQRTQQEDSAVYLCASSRPSSQETQYFGPGTRLLVL.

This sequence joins TRBV9 and TRBJ1-3; D gene unclear. Trimming removed 0 bases from V and 0 bases from J, with 7 bases in between. The germline V gene encodes CDR1 SGDLS and CDR2 YYNGEE. The CDR3 is 15 amino acids. This CDR3 is CASSVEASSGNTIYF. CDR3 DNA: TGTGCCAGCAGCGTAGAGGCCAGCTCTGGAAACACCATATATTTT.

The CDR3 DNA is TGTGCCAGCAGGCCCATAGCGGGGGGCACAGATACGCAGTATTTT. Residues: CASRPIAGGTDTQYF. The chain recombines TRBV5-4 with TRBJ2-3, with 9 bases identical to TRBD2. V shed 5 bases and J 1 base; nucleotides not matched to a gene: 5. CDR3 length equals 15 residues. Germline CDR1 reads SGHNT; CDR2 reads YYREEE (reference sequence).

The table lists this clonotype with a few counts. The chain combines TRBV5-5 with TRBJ2-1, with TRBD2 matching 8 bases. The J segment lost 0 bases and the V segment lost 6 bases, leaving 5 bases of the junction unmatched. This CDR3 comprises 15 residues. Germline V gives CDR1 SGHKS, CDR2 YYEKEE (reference sequence). The CDR3 is CASTTSGSSYNEQFF. The CDR3, as DNA: TGTGCCAGCACTACCAGCGGGAGCTCCTACAATGAGCAGTTCTTC.

This clonotype was counted a few times. This rearrangement joins TRBV6-6 to TRBJ1-2; 10 bases are a match to TRBD1. This CDR3 region has 15 residues. V shed 6 bases, J shed 6 bases, and the junction held 10 bases outside the gene matches. Germline V gives CDR1 MNHNY, CDR2 SVGAGI (reference sequence). CDR3 nucleotides: TGTGCCAGCAGGGATTCCGGACAGGGGGTTCATGGCTACACCTTC. Protein product: CASRDSGQGVHGYTF.

V and J are TRBV20-1 and TRBJ2-1; 11 bases are shared with TRBD2. The CDR3 runs to 16 residues. The V segment lost 0 bases and the J segment 2 bases; nucleotides outside the gene matches: 3. Germline values: CDR1 DFQATT, CDR2 SNEGSKA (reference sequence). The CDR3 DNA is TGCAGTGCTAGAGATAGCGGGGGGGCCCCCTACAATGAGCAGTTCTTC. Translating it yields CSARDSGGAPYNEQFF.

The genes are TRBV6-2 or TRBV6-3 and TRBJ2-3; D may correspond to TRBD1 or TRBD2 (5 bases each). The germline CDR1 and CDR2 sequences are MNHEY and SVGEGT. Trimming removed 5 bases from V and 3 bases from J, with 21 bases in between. The CDR3 consists of 17 residues. The CDR3 is CASSTGTSFQATDTQYF. DNA of the CDR3: TGTGCCAGCAGTACTGGGACCTCGTTCCAGGCAACAGATACGCAGTATTTT.

This clonotype occurred a few times. The chain couples TRBV6-5 to TRBJ2-5; weak D call: TRBD2 (5 bases). Trimming left V 4 bases short and J 5 bases short, with 17 bases between. CDR3 length: 15 amino acids. Germline assignment: CDR1 MNHEY and CDR2 SVGAGI. The CDR3 bases are TGTGCCAGCAGTTCTAGCATACCTATACGGGAGACCCAGTACTTC. Translation: CASSSSIPIRETQYF.

V is TRBV10-3 and J is TRBJ2-3; 10 bases map to TRBD1. Trimming cost V 8 bases and J 3 bases; bases outside gene matches: 8. Per germline, CDR1 ENHRY and CDR2 SYGVKD. The CDR3 is 15 residues long. The CDR3 region has the DNA TGTGCCATCGGAGGGACAGGGGACTTGACAGATACGCAGTATTTT. Translating it yields CAIGGTGDLTDTQYF.

The chain links TRBV25-1 to TRBJ2-1; 10 nucleotides line up with TRBD2. Germline CDR1 reads MGHDK; CDR2 reads SYGVNS. The trim removed 3 bases at V and 0 bases at J, leaving 2 bases unmatched. This CDR3 contains 16 residues. The CDR3 nucleotides read TGTGCCAGCAGTGACTCTAGCGGGAGCTCCTACAATGAGCAGTTCTTC. Its translation: CASSDSSGSSYNEQFF.

In this sample, this clonotype turned up a few times. J is TRBJ2-7 and V is TRBV7-9; D perhaps matches TRBD2 (6 bases). This CDR3 comprises 14 residues. The germline gives CDR1 SEHNR, CDR2 FQNEAQ (reference sequence). V was pared by 4 bases and J by 2 bases, with 12 bases between. In DNA, the CDR3 is TGTGCCAGCAGCTCTTTCCAGCGGGCCTACGAGCAGTACTTC. Protein sequence: CASSSFQRAYEQYF.

This chain links TRBV20-1 with TRBJ2-3, with a possible D match to TRBD1 (5 bases). V lost 3 bases and J 1 base, leaving 17 bases between the germline ends. Germline values: CDR1 DFQATT, CDR2 SNEGSKA (reference sequence). This CDR3 region has 16 residues. The CDR3 sequence is CSASQLMWGRTDTQYF. The DNA of the CDR3 is TGCAGTGCTAGTCAATTAATGTGGGGCCGCACAGATACGCAGTATTTT.

V gene TRBV28 combines with J gene TRBJ2-7; no firm D call. Trimming took off 4 bases at V and 2 bases at J, with 15 bases between the two ends. The CDR3 has 15 amino acids. In germline, CDR1 is MDHEN, CDR2 SYDVKM. The CDR3 is CASSSGGVSTYEQYF. The CDR3 nucleotides are TGTGCCAGCAGTTCCGGTGGGGTCAGTACCTACGAGCAGTACTTC.